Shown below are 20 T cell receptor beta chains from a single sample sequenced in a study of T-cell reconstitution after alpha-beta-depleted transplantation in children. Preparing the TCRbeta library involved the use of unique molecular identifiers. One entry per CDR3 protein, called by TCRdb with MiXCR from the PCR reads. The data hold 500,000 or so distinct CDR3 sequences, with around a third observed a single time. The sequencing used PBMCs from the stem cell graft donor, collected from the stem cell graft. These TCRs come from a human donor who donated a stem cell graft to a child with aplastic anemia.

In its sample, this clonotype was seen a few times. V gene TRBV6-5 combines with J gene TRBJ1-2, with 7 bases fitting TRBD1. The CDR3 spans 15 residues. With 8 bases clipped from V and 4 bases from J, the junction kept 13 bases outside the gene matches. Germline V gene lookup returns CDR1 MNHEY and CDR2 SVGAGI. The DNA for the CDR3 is TGTGCCAGCGAAGAGGGGGCAGGGGGAATCTATGGCTACACCTTC. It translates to CASEEGAGGIYGYTF.

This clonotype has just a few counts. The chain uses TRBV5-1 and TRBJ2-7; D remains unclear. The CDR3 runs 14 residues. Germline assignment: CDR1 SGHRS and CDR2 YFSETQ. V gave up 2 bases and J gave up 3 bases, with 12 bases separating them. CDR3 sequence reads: CASSFGDGVYEQYF. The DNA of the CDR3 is TGCGCCAGCAGCTTCGGAGACGGCGTCTACGAGCAGTACTTC.

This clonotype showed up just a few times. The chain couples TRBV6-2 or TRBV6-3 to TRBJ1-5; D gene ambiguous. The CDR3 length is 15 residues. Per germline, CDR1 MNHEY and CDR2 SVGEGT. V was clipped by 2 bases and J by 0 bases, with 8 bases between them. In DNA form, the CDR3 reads TGTGCCAGCAGTTACGGAGTTGGTAGCAATCAGCCCCAGCATTTT. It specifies CASSYGVGSNQPQHF.

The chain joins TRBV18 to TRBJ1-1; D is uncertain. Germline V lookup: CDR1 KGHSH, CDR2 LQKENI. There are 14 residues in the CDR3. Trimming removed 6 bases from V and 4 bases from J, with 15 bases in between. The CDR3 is CASSPLGVGTEAFF. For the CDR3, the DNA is TGTGCCAGCTCGCCCCTCGGGGTTGGCACTGAAGCTTTCTTT.

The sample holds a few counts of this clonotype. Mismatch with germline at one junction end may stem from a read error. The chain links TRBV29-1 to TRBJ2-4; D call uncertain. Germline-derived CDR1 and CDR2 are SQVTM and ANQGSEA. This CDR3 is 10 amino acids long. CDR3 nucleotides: TGCAGCGTTAAAGAAAACATTCAGTACTTC. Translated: CSVKENIQYF.

The CDR3 region is CSAEFGGGYEQYF. The CDR3 DNA is TGCAGCGCCGAATTCGGTGGCGGTTACGAGCAGTACTTC. V is TRBV29-1 and J is TRBJ2-7; D gene uncertain. With 7 bases removed from V and 4 bases from J, the gap between germline ends came to 17 bases. The CDR3 is 13 residues long. Germline loops: CDR1 SQVTM, CDR2 ANQGSEA.

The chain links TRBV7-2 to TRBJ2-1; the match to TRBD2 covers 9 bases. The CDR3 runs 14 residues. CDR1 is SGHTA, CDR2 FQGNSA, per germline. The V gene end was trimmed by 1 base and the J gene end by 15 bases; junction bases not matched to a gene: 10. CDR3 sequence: CASSLGGLAGRGFF. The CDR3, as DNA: TGTGCCAGCAGCTTAGGAGGCCTAGCGGGGAGGGGGTTCTTC.

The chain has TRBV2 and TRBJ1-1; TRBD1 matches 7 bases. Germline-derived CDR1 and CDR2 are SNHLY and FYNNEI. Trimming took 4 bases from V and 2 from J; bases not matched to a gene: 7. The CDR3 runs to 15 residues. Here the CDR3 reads CASSAARDSNTEAFF. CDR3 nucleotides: TGTGCCAGCAGTGCAGCTCGGGACAGCAACACTGAAGCTTTCTTT.

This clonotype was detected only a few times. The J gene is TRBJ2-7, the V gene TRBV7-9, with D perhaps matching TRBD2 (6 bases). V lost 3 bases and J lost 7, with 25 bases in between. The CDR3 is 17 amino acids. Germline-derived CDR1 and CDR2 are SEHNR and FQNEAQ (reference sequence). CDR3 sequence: CASSFGFGDRNREEQYF. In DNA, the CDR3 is TGTGCCAGCAGCTTTGGATTCGGTGACAGAAATCGGGAGGAGCAGTACTTC.

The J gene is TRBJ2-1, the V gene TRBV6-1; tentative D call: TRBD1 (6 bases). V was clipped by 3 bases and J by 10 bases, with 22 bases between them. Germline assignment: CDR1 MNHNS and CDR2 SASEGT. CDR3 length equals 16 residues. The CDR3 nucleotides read TGTGCCAGCAGTGACAGGGGCTTGTCGTTCTCCTACGAGCAGTTCTTC. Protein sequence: CASSDRGLSFSYEQFF.

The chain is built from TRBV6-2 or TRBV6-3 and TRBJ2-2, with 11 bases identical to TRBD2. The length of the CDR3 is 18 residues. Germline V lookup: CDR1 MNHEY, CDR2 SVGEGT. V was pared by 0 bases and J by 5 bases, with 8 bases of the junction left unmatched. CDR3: CASSYSSLAGGQTGELFF. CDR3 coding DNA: TGTGCCAGCAGTTACTCGTCCCTAGCGGGAGGACAGACCGGGGAGCTGTTTTTT.

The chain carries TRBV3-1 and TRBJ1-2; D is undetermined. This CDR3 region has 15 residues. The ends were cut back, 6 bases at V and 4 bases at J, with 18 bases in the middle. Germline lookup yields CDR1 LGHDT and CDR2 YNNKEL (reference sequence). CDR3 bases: TGTGCCAGCAGTCCGGGTCTACTACTTGGCTATGGCTACACCTTC. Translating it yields CASSPGLLLGYGYTF.

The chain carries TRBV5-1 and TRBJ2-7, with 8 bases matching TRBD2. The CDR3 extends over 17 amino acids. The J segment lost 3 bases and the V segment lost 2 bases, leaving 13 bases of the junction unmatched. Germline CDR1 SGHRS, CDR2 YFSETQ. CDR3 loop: CASSFDGRVGAFYEQYF. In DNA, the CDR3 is TGCGCCAGCAGCTTCGACGGGAGGGTTGGTGCGTTCTACGAGCAGTACTTC.

The CDR3, as DNA: TGTGCCAGCAGCTTATACGGGACGGAGGGTGTGGGGACCCAGTACTTC. Amino acid sequence: CASSLYGTEGVGTQYF. The V call is TRBV7-2, the J call TRBJ2-5, with D possibly TRBD2 on 6 matching bases. Per the germline V gene, CDR1 is SGHTA and CDR2 is FQGNSA. V dropped 2 bases and J dropped 7 bases, with 20 bases sitting between them. The CDR3 length is 16 residues.

CDR3 loop: CASSQRRRGRDTGELFF. The CDR3 nucleotides are TGTGCCAGCAGCCAACGACGGCGCGGGAGGGACACCGGGGAGCTGTTTTTT. The J gene is TRBJ2-2, the V gene TRBV14; TRBD2 agrees at 9 bases. This CDR3 is 17 amino acids long. Unmatched junction bases numbered 7, after V lost 2 bases and J lost 3 bases. The germline V gene has CDR1 SGHDN and CDR2 FVKESK. The entire variable domain, with the rest obtained from reference TRBV14 and TRBJ2-2, is as follows: EAGVTQFPSHSVIEKGQTVTLRCDPISGHDNLYWYRRVMGKEIKFLLHFVKESKQDESGMPNNRFLAERTGGTYSTLKVQPAELEDSGVYFCASSQRRRGRDTGELFFGEGSRLTVL.

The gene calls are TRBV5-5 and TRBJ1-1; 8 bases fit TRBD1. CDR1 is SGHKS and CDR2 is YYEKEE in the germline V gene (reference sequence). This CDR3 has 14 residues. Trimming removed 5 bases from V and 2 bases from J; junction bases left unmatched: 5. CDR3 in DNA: TGTGCCAGCAGGGCGGGACAGGCCAACACTGAAGCTTTCTTT. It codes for CASRAGQANTEAFF.

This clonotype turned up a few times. In DNA, the CDR3 is TGTGCCAGCAGTGTACAGGTGAGGGAGCAGTTCTTC. It yields the protein CASSVQVREQFF. The J gene is TRBJ2-1, the V gene TRBV28; the D gene is possibly TRBD1 (5 bases). This CDR3 spans 12 amino acids. The germline CDR1 and CDR2 sequences are MDHEN and SYDVKM. With 5 bases removed from V and 10 bases from J, the gap between germline ends came to 12 bases.

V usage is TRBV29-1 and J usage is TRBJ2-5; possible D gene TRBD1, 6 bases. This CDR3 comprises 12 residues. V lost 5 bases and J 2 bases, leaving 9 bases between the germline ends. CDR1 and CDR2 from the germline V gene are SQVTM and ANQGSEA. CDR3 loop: CSVLTGQETQYF. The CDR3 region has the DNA TGCAGCGTTTTAACAGGGCAAGAGACCCAGTACTTC.

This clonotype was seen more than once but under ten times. The CDR3 loop reads CASSEHGGDQPQHF. CDR3 bases: TGTGCCAGCAGCGAACACGGCGGGGATCAGCCCCAGCATTTT. The chain uses TRBV7-9 and TRBJ1-5; unclear D gene. This CDR3 spans 14 amino acids. The V gene lost 5 bases and the J gene lost 5 bases, with 13 bases spanning the gap. CDR1 SEHNR and CDR2 FQNEAQ come from the germline V gene (reference sequence). The variable domain in full, with the rest retrieved from reference TRBV7-9 and TRBJ1-5, is DTGVSQNPRHKITKRGQNVTFRCDPISEHNRLYWYRQTLGQGPEFLTYFQNEAQLEKSRLLSDRFSAERPKGSFSTLEIQRTEQGDSAMYLCASSEHGGDQPQHFGDGTRLSIL.

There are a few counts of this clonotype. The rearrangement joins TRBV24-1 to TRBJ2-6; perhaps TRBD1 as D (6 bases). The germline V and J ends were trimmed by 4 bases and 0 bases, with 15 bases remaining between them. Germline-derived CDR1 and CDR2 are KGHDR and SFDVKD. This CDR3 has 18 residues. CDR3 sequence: CATSDPDSPLSGANVLTF. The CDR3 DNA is TGTGCCACCAGTGACCCGGACAGTCCTCTCTCTGGGGCCAACGTCCTGACTTTC.